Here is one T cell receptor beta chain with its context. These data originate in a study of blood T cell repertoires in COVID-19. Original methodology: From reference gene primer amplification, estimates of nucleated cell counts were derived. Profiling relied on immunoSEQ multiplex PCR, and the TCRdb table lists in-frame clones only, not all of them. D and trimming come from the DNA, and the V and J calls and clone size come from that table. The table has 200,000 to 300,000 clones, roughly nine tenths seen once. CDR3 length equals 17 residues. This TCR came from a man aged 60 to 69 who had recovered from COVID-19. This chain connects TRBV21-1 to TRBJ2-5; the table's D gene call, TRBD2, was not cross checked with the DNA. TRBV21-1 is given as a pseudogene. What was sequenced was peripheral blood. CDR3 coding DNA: TGTGCCAGCAGCCCTCCGGGACTAGCGGGGGACCAAGAGACCCAGTACTTC. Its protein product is CASSPPGLAGDQETQYF.